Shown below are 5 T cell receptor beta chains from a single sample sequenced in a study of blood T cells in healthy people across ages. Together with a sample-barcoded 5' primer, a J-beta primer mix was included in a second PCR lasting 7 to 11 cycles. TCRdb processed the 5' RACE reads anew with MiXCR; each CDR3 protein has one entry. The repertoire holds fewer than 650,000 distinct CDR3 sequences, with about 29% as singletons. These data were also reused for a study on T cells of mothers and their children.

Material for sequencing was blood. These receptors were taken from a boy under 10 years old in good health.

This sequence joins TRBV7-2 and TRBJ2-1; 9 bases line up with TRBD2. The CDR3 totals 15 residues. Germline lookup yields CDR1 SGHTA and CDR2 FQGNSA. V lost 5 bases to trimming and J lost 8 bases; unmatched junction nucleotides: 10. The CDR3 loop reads CASSRVAGERYEQFF. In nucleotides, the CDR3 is TGTGCCAGCAGCCGAGTAGCGGGAGAGCGATATGAGCAGTTCTTC. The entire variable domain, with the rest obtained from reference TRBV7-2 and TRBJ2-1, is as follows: GAGVSQSPSNKVTEKGKDVELRCDPISGHTALYWYRQSLGQGLEFLIYFQGNSAPDKSGLPSDRFSAERTGGSVSTLTIQRTQQEDSAVYLCASSRVAGERYEQFFGPGTRLTVL.

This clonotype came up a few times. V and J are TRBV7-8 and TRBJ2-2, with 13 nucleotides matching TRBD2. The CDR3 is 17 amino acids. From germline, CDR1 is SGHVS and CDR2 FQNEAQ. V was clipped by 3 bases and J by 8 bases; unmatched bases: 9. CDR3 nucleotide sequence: TGTGCCAGCAGCTTGACCGGGACTAGCGGGGTAGTAGGGGAGCTGTTTTTT. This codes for CASSLTGTSGVVGELFF. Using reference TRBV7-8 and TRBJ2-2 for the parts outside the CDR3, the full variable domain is GAGVSQSPRYKVAKRGQDVALRCDPISGHVSLFWYQQALGQGPEFLTYFQNEAQLDKSGLPSDRFFAERPEGSVSTLKIQRTQQEDSAVYLCASSLTGTSGVVGELFFGEGSRLTVL.

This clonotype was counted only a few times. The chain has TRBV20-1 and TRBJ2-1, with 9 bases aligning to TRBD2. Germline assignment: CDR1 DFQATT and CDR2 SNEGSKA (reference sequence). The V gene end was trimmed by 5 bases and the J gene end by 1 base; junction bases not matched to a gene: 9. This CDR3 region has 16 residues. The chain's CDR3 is CSAGASGGPSYNEQFF. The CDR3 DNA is TGCAGTGCTGGGGCGAGCGGGGGGCCTTCCTACAATGAGCAGTTCTTC.

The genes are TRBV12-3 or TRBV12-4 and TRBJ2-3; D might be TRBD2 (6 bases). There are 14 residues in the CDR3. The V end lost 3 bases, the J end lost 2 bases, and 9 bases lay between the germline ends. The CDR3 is CASSLASATDTQYF. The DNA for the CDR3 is TGTGCCAGCAGTTTGGCTAGCGCCACAGATACGCAGTATTTT.

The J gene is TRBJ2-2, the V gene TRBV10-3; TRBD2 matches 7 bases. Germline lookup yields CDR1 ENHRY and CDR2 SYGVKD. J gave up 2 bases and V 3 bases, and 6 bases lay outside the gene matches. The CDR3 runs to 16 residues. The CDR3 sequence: CAISDSAGVNTGELFF. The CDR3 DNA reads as TGTGCCATCAGTGATTCGGCGGGAGTAAACACCGGGGAGCTGTTTTTT.